The rows below give T cell receptor beta chains drawn from one sample of a study of T cell responses to AZD1222 COVID-19 vaccine. Sequencing used immunoSEQ multiplex PCR; TCRdb keeps in-frame clones, though not all of them. The table lists fewer than 110,000 clones, about 87% of them singletons. This specimen was peripheral blood, taken 28 days after the second AZD1222 dose. These receptors all come from an adult who received the AZD1222 COVID-19 vaccine. The CDR3 runs from the conserved cysteine through the conserved F or W. D genes are given only for firm matches.

14,TRBJ1-2,TRBV7-3,TRBD1,TGTGCCAGCAGCTTGGCCCCAGGGGGCTATGGCTACACCTTC,CASSLAPGGYGYTF
17,TRBJ2-1,TRBV7-8,-,TGTGCCAGCAGCTTATGGGAGCGTTCGACTGGCGGAAATGAGCAGTTCTTC,CASSLWERSTGGNEQFF
14,TRBJ2-7,TRBV27,-,TGTGCCAGCAGCCGGACTGCAACTGGGGCCGAGCAGTACTTC,CASSRTATGAEQYF
13,TRBJ1-5,TRBV6-5,TRBD1,TGTGCCAGCAGTCACAGGGGTGGTCAGCCCCAGCATTTT,CASSHRGGQPQHF
14,TRBJ1-2,TRBV19,-,TGTGCCAGTGAAGGGGCTCAGGCGGACTATGGCTACACCTTC,CASEGAQADYGYTF
15,TRBJ1-1,TRBV18,TRBD1,TGTGCCAGCTCAGGGTACAGGGGAGGGGACACTGAAGCTTTCTTT,CASSGYRGGDTEAFF
15,TRBJ1-4,TRBV15,-,TGTGCCACCAGCAGAGATCCGGGGGTGCGTGAAAAACTGTTTTTT,CATSRDPGVREKLFF
17,TRBJ1-3,TRBV11-2,TRBD1,TGTGCCAGCAGCTTAGATGCGGACAGGGGTTCTGGAAACACCATATATTTT,CASSLDADRGSGNTIYF
13,TRBJ1-1,TRBV29-1,-,TGCAGCGTTGATCAAGCAGGGTTCACTGAAGCTTTCTTT,CSVDQAGFTEAFF
13,TRBJ2-7,TRBV19,TRBD2,TGTGCCACCTCGACTAGCCCCGCTTACGAGCAGTACTTC,CATSTSPAYEQYF
18,TRBJ2-2,TRBV15,TRBD2,TGTGCCACCAGCACTCAACTAGCGGGAGGGCTAGACACCGGGGAGCTGTTTTTT,CATSTQLAGGLDTGELFF
14,TRBJ1-2,TRBV28,TRBD1,TGTGCCAGCTTACCGGGACAGCAGGCTCGCGGCTACACCTTC,CASLPGQQARGYTF
14,TRBJ2-2,TRBV12-5,-,TGTGCTAGTGCCCTCGGACACTCCACCGGGGAGCTGTTTTTT,CASALGHSTGELFF